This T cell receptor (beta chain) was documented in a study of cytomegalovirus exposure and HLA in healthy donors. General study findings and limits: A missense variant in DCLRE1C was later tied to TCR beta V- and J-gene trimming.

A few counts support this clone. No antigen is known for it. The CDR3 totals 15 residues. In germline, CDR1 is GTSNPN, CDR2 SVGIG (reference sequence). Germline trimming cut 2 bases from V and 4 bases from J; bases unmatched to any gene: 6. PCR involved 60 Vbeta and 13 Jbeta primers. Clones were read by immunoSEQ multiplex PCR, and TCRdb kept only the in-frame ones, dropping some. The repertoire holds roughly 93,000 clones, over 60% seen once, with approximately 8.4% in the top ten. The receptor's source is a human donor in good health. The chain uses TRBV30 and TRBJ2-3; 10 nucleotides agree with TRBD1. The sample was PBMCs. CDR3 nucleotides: TGTGCCTGGAGTCCGGGACAGGGGAGTTCAGATACGCAGTATTTT. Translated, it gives CAWSPGQGSSDTQYF.